This note documents a single T cell receptor (beta chain) sequence. The CDR3 is made up of 18 amino acids. Indicated treatment: roughly 19 received Ad26.COV2.S at low or high dose, single or two shots; about 5 received placebo; per-sample allocation not given. Specimens were obtained on day 63 following the first vaccine or placebo injection. The record originates from a study of Ad26.COV2.S vaccination and SARS-CoV-2 variants. Data came from immunoSEQ multiplex PCR; TCRdb stores just in-frame clones and leaves some out. The sample yields under 550,000 clones, roughly 90% seen once. This specimen consisted of peripheral blood, obtained in a trial of Ad26.COV2.S vaccine versus placebo. This TCR derives from a person between 18 and 65 years old who received the Ad26.COV2.S COVID-19 vaccine or a placebo. The rearrangement joins TRBV21-1 to TRBJ2-7; the DNA was not used to check the table's D call, TRBD2. TRBV21-1 is designated a pseudogene. The CDR3 loop reads CASNVGTSGALTAYEQYF. In nucleotides, the CDR3 is TGTGCCAGCAACGTGGGTACTAGCGGGGCCCTCACTGCCTACGAGCAGTACTTC.